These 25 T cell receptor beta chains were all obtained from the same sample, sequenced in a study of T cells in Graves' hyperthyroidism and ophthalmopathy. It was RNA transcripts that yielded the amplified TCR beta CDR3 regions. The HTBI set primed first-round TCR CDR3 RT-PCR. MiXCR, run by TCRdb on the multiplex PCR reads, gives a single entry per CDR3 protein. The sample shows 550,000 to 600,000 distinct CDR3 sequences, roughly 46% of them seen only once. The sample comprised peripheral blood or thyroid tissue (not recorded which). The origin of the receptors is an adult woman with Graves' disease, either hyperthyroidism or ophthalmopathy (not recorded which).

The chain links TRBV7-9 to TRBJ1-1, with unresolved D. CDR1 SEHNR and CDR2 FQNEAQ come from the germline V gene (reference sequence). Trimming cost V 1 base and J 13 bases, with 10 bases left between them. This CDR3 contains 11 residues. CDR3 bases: TGTGCCAGCAGCTTAGTGGGCGAGGTTTTCTTT. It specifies CASSLVGEVFF.

The CDR3 DNA reads TGCAGCGCCCATGGGACAGCGCAAGAGACCCAGTACTTC. This sequence encodes CSAHGTAQETQYF. The rearrangement links TRBV29-1 to TRBJ2-5; 7 bases agree with TRBD1. The CDR3 runs to 13 residues. Germline V lookup: CDR1 SQVTM, CDR2 ANQGSEA. Trimming took 7 bases from V and 2 from J; bases not matched to a gene: 7.

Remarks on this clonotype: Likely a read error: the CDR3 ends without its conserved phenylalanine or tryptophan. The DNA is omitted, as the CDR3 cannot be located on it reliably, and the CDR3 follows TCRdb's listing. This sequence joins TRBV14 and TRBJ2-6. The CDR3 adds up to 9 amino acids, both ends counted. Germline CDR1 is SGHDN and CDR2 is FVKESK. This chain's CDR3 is CASSQDQTV.

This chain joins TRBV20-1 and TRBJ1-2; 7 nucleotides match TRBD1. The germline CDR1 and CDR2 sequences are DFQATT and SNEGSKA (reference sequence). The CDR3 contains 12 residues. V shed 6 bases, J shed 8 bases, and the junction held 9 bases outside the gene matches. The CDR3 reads CSAPQDRAGYTF. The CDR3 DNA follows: TGCAGTGCCCCCCAAGACAGGGCGGGCTACACCTTC.

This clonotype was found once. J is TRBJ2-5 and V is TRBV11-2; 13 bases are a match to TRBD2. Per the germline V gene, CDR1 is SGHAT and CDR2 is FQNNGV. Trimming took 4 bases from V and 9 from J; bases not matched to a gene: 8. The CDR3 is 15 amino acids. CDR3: CASSCGLAGASAQYF. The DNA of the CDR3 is TGTGCCAGCAGCTGCGGACTAGCGGGGGCATCGGCCCAGTACTTC.

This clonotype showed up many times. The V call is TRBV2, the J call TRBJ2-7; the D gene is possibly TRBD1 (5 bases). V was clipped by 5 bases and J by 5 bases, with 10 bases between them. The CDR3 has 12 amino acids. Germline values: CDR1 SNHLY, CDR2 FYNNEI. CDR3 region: CASSWGQDEQYF. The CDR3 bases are TGTGCCAGCAGTTGGGGCCAGGACGAGCAGTACTTC.

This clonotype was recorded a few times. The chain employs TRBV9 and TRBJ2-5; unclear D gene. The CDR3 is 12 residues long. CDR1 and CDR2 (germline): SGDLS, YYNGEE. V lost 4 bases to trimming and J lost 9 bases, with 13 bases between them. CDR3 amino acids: CASSRSGQPQYF. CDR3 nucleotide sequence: TGTGCCAGCAGCCGTTCTGGTCAGCCCCAGTACTTC.

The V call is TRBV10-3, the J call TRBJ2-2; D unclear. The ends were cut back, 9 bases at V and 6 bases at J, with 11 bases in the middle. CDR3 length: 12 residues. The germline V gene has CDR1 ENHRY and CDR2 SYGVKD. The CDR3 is CAISTRAGELFF. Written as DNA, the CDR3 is TGTGCCATATCAACCCGAGCCGGGGAGCTGTTTTTT.

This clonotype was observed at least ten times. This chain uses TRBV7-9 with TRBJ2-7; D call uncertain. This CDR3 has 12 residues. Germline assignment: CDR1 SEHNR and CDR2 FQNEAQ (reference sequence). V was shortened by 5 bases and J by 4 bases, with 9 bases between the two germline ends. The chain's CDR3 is CASSLQRYEQYF. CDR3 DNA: TGTGCCAGCAGCCTTCAACGATACGAGCAGTACTTC.

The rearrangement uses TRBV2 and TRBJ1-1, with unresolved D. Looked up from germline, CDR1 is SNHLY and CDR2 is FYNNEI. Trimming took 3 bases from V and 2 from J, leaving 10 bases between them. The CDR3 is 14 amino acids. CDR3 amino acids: CASSDTPGNTEAFF. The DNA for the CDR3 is TGTGCCAGCAGTGATACTCCAGGAAACACTGAAGCTTTCTTT.

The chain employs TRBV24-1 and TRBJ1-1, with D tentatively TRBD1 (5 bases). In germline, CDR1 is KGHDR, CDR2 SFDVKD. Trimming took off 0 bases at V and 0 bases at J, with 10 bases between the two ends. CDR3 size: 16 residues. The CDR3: CATSDLRGRVNTEAFF. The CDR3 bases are TGTGCCACCAGTGATTTGCGGGGCAGGGTGAACACTGAAGCTTTCTTT.

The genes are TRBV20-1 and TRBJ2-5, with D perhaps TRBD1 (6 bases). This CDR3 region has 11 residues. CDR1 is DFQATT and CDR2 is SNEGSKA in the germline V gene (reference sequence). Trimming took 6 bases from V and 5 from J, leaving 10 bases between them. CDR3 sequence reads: CSAEQGETQYF. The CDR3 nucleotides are TGCAGTGCAGAGCAGGGGGAGACCCAGTACTTC.

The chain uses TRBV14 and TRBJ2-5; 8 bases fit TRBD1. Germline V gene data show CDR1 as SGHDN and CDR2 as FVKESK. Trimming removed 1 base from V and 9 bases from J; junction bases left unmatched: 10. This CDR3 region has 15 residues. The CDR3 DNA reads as TGTGCCAGCAGCCAAGGGGACAGGCCCGGTGTCGCCCAGTACTTC. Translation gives CASSQGDRPGVAQYF.

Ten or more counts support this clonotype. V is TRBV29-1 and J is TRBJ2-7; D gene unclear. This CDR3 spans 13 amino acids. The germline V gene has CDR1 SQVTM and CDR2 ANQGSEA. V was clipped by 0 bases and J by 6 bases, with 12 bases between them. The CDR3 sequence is CSVEDRVLGEQYF. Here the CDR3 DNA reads TGCAGCGTTGAAGATAGGGTTTTGGGCGAGCAGTACTTC.

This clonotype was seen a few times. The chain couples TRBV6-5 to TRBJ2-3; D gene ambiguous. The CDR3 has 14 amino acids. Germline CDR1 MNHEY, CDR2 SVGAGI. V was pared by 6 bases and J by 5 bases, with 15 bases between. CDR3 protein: CASRTILSGDTQYF. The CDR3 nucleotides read TGTGCCAGCAGAACCATACTGTCGGGAGATACGCAGTATTTT.

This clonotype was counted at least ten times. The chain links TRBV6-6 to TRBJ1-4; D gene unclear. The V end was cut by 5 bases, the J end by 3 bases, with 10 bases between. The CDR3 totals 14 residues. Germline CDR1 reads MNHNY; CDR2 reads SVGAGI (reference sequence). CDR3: CASSDGTANEKLFF. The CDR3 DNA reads TGTGCCAGCAGTGATGGTACTGCTAATGAAAAACTGTTTTTT.

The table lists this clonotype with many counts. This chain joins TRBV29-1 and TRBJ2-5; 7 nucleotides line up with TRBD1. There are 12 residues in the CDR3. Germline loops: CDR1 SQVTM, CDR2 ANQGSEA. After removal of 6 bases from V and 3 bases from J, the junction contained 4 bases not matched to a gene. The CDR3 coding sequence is TGCAGCGTCCCCGGGACAGAAGAGACCCAGTACTTC. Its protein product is CSVPGTEETQYF.

In DNA form, the CDR3 reads TGTGCCAGCAGCCATCGATCCATGAACACTGAAGCTTTCTTT. Protein: CASSHRSMNTEAFF. This sequence joins TRBV14 and TRBJ1-1; no reliable D call. Germline values: CDR1 SGHDN, CDR2 FVKESK. The CDR3 runs to 14 residues. Trimming removed 3 bases from V and 0 bases from J, with 8 bases in between.

As DNA, the CDR3 is TGTGCCAGCAGGGCTACAGGGCGAGGAGCTTTCTTT. Protein sequence: CASRATGRGAFF. The gene calls are TRBV2 and TRBJ1-1; D perhaps matches TRBD1 (6 bases). The ends were cut back, 6 bases at V and 10 bases at J, with 15 bases in the middle. Per the germline V gene, CDR1 is SNHLY and CDR2 is FYNNEI. The CDR3 sequence is 12 residues long.

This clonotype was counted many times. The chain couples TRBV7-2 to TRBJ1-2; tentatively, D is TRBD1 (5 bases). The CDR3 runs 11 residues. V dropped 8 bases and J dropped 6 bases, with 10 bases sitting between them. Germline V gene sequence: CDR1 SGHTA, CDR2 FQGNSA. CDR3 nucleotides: TGTGCCAGCTTAGGAGGGGATGGCTACACCTTC. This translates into CASLGGDGYTF.

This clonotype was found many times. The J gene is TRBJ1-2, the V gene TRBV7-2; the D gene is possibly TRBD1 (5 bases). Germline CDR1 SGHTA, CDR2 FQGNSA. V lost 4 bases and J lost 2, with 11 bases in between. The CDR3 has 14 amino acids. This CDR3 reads CASSSREENYGYTF. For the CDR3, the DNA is TGTGCCAGCAGCTCCAGGGAGGAGAACTATGGCTACACCTTC.

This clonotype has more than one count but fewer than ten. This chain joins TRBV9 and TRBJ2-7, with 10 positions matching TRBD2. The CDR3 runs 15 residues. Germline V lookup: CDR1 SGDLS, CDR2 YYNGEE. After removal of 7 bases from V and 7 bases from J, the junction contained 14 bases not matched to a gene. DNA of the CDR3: TGTGCCAGCGGCGCCGGACTAGCGGATTCATTGGAGCAGTACTTC. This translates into CASGAGLADSLEQYF.

CDR3 amino acids: CATSGTGYGANVLTF. CDR3 coding DNA: TGTGCCACCTCGGGGACAGGCTATGGGGCCAACGTCCTGACTTTC. The V call is TRBV2, the J call TRBJ2-6; the match to TRBD1 covers 8 bases. CDR3 length equals 15 residues. Germline V lookup: CDR1 SNHLY, CDR2 FYNNEI. The V segment lost 10 bases and the J segment 3 bases; nucleotides outside the gene matches: 8.

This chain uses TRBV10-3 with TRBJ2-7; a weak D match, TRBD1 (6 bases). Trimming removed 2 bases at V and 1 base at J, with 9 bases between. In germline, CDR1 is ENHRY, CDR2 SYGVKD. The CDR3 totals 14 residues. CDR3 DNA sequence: TGTGCCATCAGTGAGACAGGGAATTCCTACGAGCAGTACTTC. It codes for CAISETGNSYEQYF.

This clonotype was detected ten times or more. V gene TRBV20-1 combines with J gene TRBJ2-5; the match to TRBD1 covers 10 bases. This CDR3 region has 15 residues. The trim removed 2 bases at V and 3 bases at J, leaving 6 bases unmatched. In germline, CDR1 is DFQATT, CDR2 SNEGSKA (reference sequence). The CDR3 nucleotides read TGCAGTGCTAGACCGATGACAGGGGGCGAAGAGACCCAGTACTTC. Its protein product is CSARPMTGGEETQYF.